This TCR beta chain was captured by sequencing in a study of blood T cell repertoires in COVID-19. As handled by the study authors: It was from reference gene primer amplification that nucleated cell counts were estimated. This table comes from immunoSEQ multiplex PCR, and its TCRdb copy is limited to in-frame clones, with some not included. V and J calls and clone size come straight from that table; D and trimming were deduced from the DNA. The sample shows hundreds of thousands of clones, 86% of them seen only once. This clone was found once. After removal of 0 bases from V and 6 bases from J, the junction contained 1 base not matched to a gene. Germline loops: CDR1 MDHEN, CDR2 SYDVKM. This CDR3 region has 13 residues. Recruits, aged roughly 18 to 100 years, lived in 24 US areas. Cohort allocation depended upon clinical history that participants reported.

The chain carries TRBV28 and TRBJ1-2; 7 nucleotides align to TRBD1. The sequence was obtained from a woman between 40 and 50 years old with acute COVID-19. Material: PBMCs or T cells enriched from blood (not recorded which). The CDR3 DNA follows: TGTGCCAGCAGTTTATGGGACAGGAATGGCTACACCTTC. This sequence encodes CASSLWDRNGYTF.